The rows below give T cell receptor beta chains drawn from one sample of a study of T-cell reconstitution after alpha-beta-depleted transplantation in children. TCRdb passed the PCR reads through MiXCR, listing each CDR3 protein once. The sample lists hundreds of thousands of distinct CDR3 sequences, 16% seen once, with around 0.96% in the top ten. The starting material was PBMCs from the stem cell graft donor, obtained from the stem cell graft. The source of these receptors is a human donor who donated a stem cell graft to a child with acute myeloid leukemia. CDR3s leave out the opening cysteine and the closing phenylalanine or tryptophan.

TRBV20-1	TRBJ2-6	SASHSRGSGANVLT
TRBV6-2/TRBV6-3	TRBJ1-5	ASSRTGSSNQPQH
TRBV7-2	TRBJ2-5	ASSLKTGGYQETQY
TRBV7-9	TRBJ1-5	ASSRGQGSMGNQPQH
TRBV15	TRBJ2-1	ATGLGLAGGDNEQF
TRBV18	TRBJ2-3	ASLGPSDTQY
TRBV7-3	TRBJ2-7	ASSLTSGLLGEQY
TRBV7-2	TRBJ2-3	ASSFWGEISDTQY
TRBV30	TRBJ2-1	AWSAGHDEQF
TRBV13	TRBJ2-1	ASSPGRLPEQF
TRBV20-1	TRBJ2-7	SAVRSGTGAYEQY
TRBV9	TRBJ2-2	ASSVGNTGELF
TRBV7-2	TRBJ2-7	ASSLSGQGAYEQY